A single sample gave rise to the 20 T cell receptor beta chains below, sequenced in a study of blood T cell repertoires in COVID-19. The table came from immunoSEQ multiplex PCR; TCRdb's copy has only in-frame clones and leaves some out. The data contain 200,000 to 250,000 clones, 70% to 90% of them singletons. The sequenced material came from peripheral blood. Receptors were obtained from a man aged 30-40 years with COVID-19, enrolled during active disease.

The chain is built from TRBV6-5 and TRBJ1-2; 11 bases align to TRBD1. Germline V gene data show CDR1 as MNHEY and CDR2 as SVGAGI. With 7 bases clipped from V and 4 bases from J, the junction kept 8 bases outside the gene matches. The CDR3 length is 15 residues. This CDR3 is CASTLGTGGSYGYTF. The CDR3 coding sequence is TGTGCCAGCACACTAGGGACAGGGGGGAGCTATGGCTACACCTTC.

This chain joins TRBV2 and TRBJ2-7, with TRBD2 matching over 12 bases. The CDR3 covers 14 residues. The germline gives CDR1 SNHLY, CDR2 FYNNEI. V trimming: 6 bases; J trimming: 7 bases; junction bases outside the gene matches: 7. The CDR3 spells CASRRLAGVGEQYF. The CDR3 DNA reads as TGTGCCAGCAGGCGACTAGCGGGAGTGGGGGAGCAGTACTTC.

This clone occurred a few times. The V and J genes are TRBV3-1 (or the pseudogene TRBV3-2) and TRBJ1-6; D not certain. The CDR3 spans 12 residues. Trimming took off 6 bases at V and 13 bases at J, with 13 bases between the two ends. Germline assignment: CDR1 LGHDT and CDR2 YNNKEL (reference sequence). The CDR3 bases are TGTGCCAGCAGTCCAGTGGGCACTCCCCTCCACTTT. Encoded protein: CASSPVGTPLHF.

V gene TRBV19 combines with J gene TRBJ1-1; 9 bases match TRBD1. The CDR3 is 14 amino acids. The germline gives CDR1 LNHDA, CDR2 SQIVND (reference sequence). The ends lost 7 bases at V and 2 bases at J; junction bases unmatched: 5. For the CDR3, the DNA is TGTGCCAGTATTCCGGACAGGGGAAACACTGAAGCTTTCTTT. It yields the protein CASIPDRGNTEAFF.

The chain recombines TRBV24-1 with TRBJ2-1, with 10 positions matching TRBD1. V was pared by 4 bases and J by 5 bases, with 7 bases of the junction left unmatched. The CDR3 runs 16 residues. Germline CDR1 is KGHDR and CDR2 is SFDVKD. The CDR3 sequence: CATSDSPGQGNNEQFF. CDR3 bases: TGTGCCACCAGTGACTCTCCGGGACAGGGGAACAATGAGCAGTTCTTC.

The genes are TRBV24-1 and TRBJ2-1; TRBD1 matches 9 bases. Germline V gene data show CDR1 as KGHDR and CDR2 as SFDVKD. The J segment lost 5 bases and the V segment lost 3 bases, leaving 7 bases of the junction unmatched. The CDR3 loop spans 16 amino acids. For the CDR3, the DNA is TGTGCCACCAGTGATCCCGGGACAGGGAAAAACAATGAGCAGTTCTTC. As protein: CATSDPGTGKNNEQFF.

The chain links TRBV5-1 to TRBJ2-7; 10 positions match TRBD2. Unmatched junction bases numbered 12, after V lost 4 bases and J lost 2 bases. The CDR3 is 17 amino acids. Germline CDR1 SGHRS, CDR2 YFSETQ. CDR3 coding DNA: TGCGCCAGCAGCCGGGACGGCAGCGGGAGGGATACCTACGAGCAGTACTTC. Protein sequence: CASSRDGSGRDTYEQYF.

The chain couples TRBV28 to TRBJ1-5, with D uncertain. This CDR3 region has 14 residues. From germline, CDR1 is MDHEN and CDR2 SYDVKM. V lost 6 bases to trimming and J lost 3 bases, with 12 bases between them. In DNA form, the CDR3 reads TGTGCCAGCAGAGAACAGATGCCCAATCAGCCCCAGCATTTT. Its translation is CASREQMPNQPQHF.

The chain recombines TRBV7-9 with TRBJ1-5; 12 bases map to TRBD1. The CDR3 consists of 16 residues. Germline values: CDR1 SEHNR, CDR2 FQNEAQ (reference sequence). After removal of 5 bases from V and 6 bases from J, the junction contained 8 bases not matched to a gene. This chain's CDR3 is CASSTSGTGGGQPQHF. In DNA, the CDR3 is TGTGCCAGCAGCACGTCGGGGACAGGGGGCGGTCAGCCCCAGCATTTT.

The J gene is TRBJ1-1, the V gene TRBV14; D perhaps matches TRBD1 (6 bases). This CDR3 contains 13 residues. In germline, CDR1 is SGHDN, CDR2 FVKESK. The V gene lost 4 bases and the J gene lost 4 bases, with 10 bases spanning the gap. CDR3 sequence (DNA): TGTGCCAGCAGCCGCCAGGGGCGCACTGAAGCTTTCTTT. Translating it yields CASSRQGRTEAFF.

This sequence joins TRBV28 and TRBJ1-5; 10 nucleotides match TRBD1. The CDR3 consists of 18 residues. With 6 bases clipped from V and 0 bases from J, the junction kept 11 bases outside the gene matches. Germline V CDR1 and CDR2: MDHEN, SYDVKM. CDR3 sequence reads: CASSRPGTGAGSNQPQHF. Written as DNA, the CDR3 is TGTGCCAGCAGCCGTCCCGGGACAGGGGCCGGTAGCAATCAGCCCCAGCATTTT.

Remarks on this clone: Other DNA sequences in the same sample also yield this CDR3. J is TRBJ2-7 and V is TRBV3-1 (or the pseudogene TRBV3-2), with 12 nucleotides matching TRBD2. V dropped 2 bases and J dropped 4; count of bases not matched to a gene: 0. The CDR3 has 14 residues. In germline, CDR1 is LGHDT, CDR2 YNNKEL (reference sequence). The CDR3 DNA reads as TGTGCCAGCAGCCAACTAGCGGGAGGGTACGAGCAGTACTTC. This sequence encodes CASSQLAGGYEQYF.

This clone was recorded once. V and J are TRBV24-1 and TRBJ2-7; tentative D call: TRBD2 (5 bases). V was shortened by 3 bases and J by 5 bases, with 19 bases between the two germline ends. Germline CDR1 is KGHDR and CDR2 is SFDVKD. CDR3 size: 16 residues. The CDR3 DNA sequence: TGTGCCACCAGTGATCCCTCCGCACTAGATTCGAACGAGCAGTACTTC. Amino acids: CATSDPSALDSNEQYF.

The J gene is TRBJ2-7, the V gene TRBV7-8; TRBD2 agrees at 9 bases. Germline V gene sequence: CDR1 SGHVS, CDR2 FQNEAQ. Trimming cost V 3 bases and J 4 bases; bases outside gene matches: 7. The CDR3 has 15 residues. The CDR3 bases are TGTGCCAGCAGCTTTTTAGCGGGAGTCATTTACGAGCAGTACTTC. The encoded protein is CASSFLAGVIYEQYF.

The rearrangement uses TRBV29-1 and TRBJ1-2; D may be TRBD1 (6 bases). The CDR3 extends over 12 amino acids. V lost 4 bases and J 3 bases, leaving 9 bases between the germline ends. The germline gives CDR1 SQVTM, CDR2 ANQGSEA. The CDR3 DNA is TGCAGCGTTGGAGGGGGAGACTATGGCTACACCTTC. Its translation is CSVGGGDYGYTF.

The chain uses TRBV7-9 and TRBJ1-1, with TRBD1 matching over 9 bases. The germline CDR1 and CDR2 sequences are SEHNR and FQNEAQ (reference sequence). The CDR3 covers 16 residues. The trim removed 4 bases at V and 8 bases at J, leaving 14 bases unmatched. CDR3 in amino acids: CASSSVTGTGFFEAFF. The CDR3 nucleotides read TGTGCCAGCAGCTCAGTCACCGGGACAGGGTTCTTCGAAGCTTTCTTT.

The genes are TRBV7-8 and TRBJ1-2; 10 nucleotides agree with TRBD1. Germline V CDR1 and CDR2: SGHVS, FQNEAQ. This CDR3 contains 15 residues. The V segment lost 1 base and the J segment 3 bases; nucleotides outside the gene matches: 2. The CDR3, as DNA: TGTGCCAGCAGCTTAGTGGGGACAGGGGACTATGGCTACACCTTC. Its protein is CASSLVGTGDYGYTF. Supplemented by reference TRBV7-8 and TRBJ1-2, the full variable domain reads GAGVSQSPRYKVAKRGQDVALRCDPISGHVSLFWYQQALGQGPEFLTYFQNEAQLDKSGLPSDRFFAERPEGSVSTLKIQRTQQEDSAVYLCASSLVGTGDYGYTFGSGTRLTVV.

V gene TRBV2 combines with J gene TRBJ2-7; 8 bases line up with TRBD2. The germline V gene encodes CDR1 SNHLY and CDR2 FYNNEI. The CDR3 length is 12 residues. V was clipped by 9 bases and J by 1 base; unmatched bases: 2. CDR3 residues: CASQRESYEQYF. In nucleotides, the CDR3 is TGTGCCAGTCAGCGGGAGTCCTACGAGCAGTACTTC.

The CDR3 bases are TGTGCCAGCAGTTCGGCTGGAGGGAACCACAATGAGCAGTTCTTC. It specifies CASSSAGGNHNEQFF. This sequence joins TRBV28 and TRBJ2-1, with a possible D match to TRBD2 (6 bases). Germline assignment: CDR1 MDHEN and CDR2 SYDVKM. The ends were cut back, 4 bases at V and 5 bases at J, with 15 bases in the middle. The CDR3 extends over 15 amino acids.

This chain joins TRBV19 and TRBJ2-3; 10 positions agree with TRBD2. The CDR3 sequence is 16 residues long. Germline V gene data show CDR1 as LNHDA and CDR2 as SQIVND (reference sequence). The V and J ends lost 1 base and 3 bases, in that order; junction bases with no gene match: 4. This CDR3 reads CASSIARLAGTDTQYF. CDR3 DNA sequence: TGTGCCAGTAGTATAGCAAGACTAGCGGGTACAGATACGCAGTATTTT.